One and the same sample provided the 32 T cell receptor beta chains below, sequenced in a study of cytomegalovirus exposure and HLA in healthy donors. The PCR ran on 60 Vbeta and 13 Jbeta primers. Data came from immunoSEQ multiplex PCR; TCRdb stores just in-frame clones and leaves some out. The sample records approximately 110,000 clones, about 80% being singletons. The sequencing input was PBMCs. The receptor source for this set is a woman in her thirties or forties in good health and CMV-seronegative.

The genes are TRBV10-3 and TRBJ2-5; a possible D gene is TRBD2 (6 bases). The germline gives CDR1 ENHRY, CDR2 SYGVKD. The CDR3 covers 16 residues. The V end lost 0 bases, the J end lost 2 bases, and 13 bases lay between the germline ends. The DNA of the CDR3 is TGTGCCATCAGTGAGTCAACGGGAGAAGGGCAAGAGACCCAGTACTTC. Protein sequence: CAISESTGEGQETQYF.

This clone has a single count. V and J are TRBV6-5 and TRBJ2-5; 14 bases fit TRBD2. The CDR3 is made up of 14 amino acids. Germline V CDR1 and CDR2: MNHEY, SVGAGI. V was pared by 6 bases and J by 5 bases, with 2 bases of the junction left unmatched. The CDR3 DNA follows: TGTGCCAGCAGGGGACTAGCGGGAGAGGAGACCCAGTACTTC. Protein sequence: CASRGLAGEETQYF.

This chain links TRBV28 with TRBJ1-2; possible D gene TRBD1, 6 bases. The CDR3 is made up of 14 amino acids. Trimming pared 5 bases from V and 4 bases from J, leaving 14 bases between. The germline V gene has CDR1 MDHEN and CDR2 SYDVKM. CDR3 sequence (DNA): TGTGCCAGCAGTCCCTCCAGGGGTTCCTATGGCTACACCTTC. Translation: CASSPSRGSYGYTF.

The genes are TRBV5-1 and TRBJ1-2; 8 nucleotides align to TRBD1. V was clipped by 0 bases and J by 6 bases; unmatched bases: 4. The CDR3 length is 14 residues. Germline loops: CDR1 SGHRS, CDR2 YFSETQ. CDR3 residues: CASSLEGQADGYTF. In DNA, the CDR3 is TGCGCCAGCAGCTTGGAGGGACAGGCCGATGGCTACACCTTC.

This chain uses TRBV15 with TRBJ2-4; the D is unclear. From germline, CDR1 is LNHNV and CDR2 YYDKDF (reference sequence). Trimming stripped 0 bases from V and 1 base from J, with 4 bases between. The CDR3 sequence is 14 residues long. The CDR3 coding sequence is TGTGCCACCAGCAGAGACGTGGCCAAAAACATTCAGTACTTC. It is translated as CATSRDVAKNIQYF.

This clone turned up a few times. The rearrangement links TRBV27 to TRBJ1-2, with unresolved D. The CDR3 spans 16 residues. Germline V CDR1 and CDR2: MNHEY, SMNVEV (reference sequence). V dropped 10 bases and J dropped 0 bases, with 21 bases sitting between them. DNA for the CDR3: TGTGCCATCTTGGGGAGGGCAGGCTTAGCTAACTATGGCTACACCTTC. Translated: CAILGRAGLANYGYTF.

The genes are TRBV18 and TRBJ2-3; D perhaps matches TRBD2 (5 bases). Looked up from germline, CDR1 is KGHSH and CDR2 is LQKENI. The V end was cut by 1 base, the J end by 5 bases, with 16 bases between. CDR3 length: 16 amino acids. CDR3 amino acids: CASSPLREGLQDTQYF. CDR3 coding DNA: TGTGCCAGCTCACCACTTCGGGAAGGCCTTCAAGATACGCAGTATTTT. Full variable domain (outside the CDR3, taken from reference TRBV18 and TRBJ2-3): NAGVMQNPRHLVRRRGQEARLRCSPMKGHSHVYWYRQLPEEGLKFMVYLQKENIIDESGMPKERFSAEFPKEGPSILRIQQVVRGDSAAYFCASSPLREGLQDTQYFGPGTRLTVL.

The CDR3 region has the DNA TGTGCCAGCAGTTACTCGGCGGGGGGGGCTGAAGCTTTCTTT. Its translation: CASSYSAGGAEAFF. The chain carries TRBV6-5 and TRBJ1-1, with a tentative D call TRBD1 (5 bases). CDR1 is MNHEY and CDR2 is SVGAGI in the germline V gene. The CDR3 length is 14 residues. Trimming pared 0 bases from V and 6 bases from J, leaving 11 bases between.

The chain has TRBV14 and TRBJ2-7, with 10 bases lining up with TRBD2. The V gene end was trimmed by 1 base and the J gene end by 3 bases; junction bases not matched to a gene: 9. CDR3 length: 17 amino acids. CDR1 and CDR2 from the germline V gene are SGHDN and FVKESK. The CDR3 loop is CASSQGGSLAGVYEQYF. DNA for the CDR3: TGTGCCAGCAGCCAAGGTGGAAGCCTAGCGGGGGTCTACGAGCAGTACTTC.

This clone is a singleton in its sample. J is TRBJ1-4 and V is TRBV4-3; the match to TRBD1 covers 7 bases. V was clipped by 4 bases and J by 4 bases; unmatched bases: 6. CDR3 length equals 15 residues. The germline V gene encodes CDR1 LGHNA and CDR2 YSLEER. Here the CDR3 reads CASSPGQADNEKLFF. In DNA form, the CDR3 reads TGCGCCAGCAGCCCAGGACAGGCGGATAATGAAAAACTGTTTTTT.

J is TRBJ2-3 and V is TRBV19, with 12 bases matching TRBD2. The CDR3 is made up of 15 amino acids. V shed 6 bases, J shed 7 bases, and the junction held 8 bases outside the gene matches. Germline CDR1 reads LNHDA; CDR2 reads SQIVND (reference sequence). The CDR3 DNA follows: TGTGCCAGTAGCCCCACTAGCGGGGGGCAGTATACGCAGTATTTT. It translates to CASSPTSGGQYTQYF.

The genes are TRBV5-1 and TRBJ2-2; 7 nucleotides line up with TRBD2. CDR1 is SGHRS, CDR2 YFSETQ, per germline. The CDR3 is 16 amino acids. V was clipped by 6 bases and J by 7 bases; unmatched bases: 15. The CDR3 sequence: CASNAGVGIAGGELFF. For the CDR3, the DNA is TGCGCCAGCAACGCGGGGGTCGGGATTGCCGGCGGGGAGCTGTTTTTT.

This clone showed up just a few times. The chain couples TRBV2 to TRBJ1-6; TRBD1 aligns across 7 bases. Germline trimming cut 8 bases from V and 6 bases from J; bases unmatched to any gene: 7. Per the germline V gene, CDR1 is SNHLY and CDR2 is FYNNEI. The CDR3 is 14 amino acids. The CDR3: CASVQEGANSPLHF. In DNA, the CDR3 is TGTGCCAGCGTTCAGGAGGGGGCTAATTCACCCCTCCACTTT.

This chain connects TRBV11-2 to TRBJ2-1, with 10 bases that match TRBD2. Losses at the gene ends were 4 bases for V and 4 bases for J; bases not matched to a gene: 7. Germline CDR1 and CDR2: SGHAT and FQNNGV. This CDR3 contains 16 residues. The CDR3 reads CASSSPERGGYNEQFF. The CDR3 DNA follows: TGTGCCAGCAGCTCCCCAGAGCGGGGGGGTTACAATGAGCAGTTCTTC.

The V call is TRBV10-1, the J call TRBJ2-7; D remains unclear. Trimming left V 3 bases short and J 1 base short, with 7 bases between. The CDR3 runs 13 residues. Germline CDR1 WNHNN, CDR2 SYGVQD (reference sequence). CDR3 sequence reads: CASSDPPSYEQYF. CDR3 DNA: TGCGCCAGCAGTGACCCTCCTTCCTACGAGCAGTACTTC.

The CDR3 DNA reads TGCGCCAGCAGTACAGGGATGGACACCGGGGAGCTGTTTTTT. It specifies CASSTGMDTGELFF. This chain uses TRBV10-1 with TRBJ2-2, with D tentatively TRBD1 (6 bases). Trimming removed 5 bases from V and 3 bases from J, with 10 bases in between. CDR3 size: 14 residues. Germline lookup yields CDR1 WNHNN and CDR2 SYGVQD (reference sequence).

The chain employs TRBV7-6 and TRBJ2-3, with D perhaps TRBD1 (6 bases). CDR3 length equals 15 residues. V lost 4 bases, J lost 0 bases, and 11 bases lay in between. Germline CDR1 SGHVS, CDR2 FNYEAQ. CDR3 loop: CASSSLRGSTDTQYF. The CDR3 DNA follows: TGTGCCAGCAGCTCCCTCAGGGGAAGCACAGATACGCAGTATTTT.

Only one count was recorded for this clone. This chain connects TRBV4-2 to TRBJ2-3; D may be TRBD2 (6 bases). The CDR3 has 16 amino acids. The germline gives CDR1 LGHNA, CDR2 YNFKEQ. Trimming removed 0 bases at V and 0 bases at J, with 10 bases between. The chain's CDR3 is CASSQDSGLSTDTQYF. The CDR3 bases are TGTGCCAGCAGCCAAGATAGCGGACTGAGCACAGATACGCAGTATTTT.

Of note for this clone: The junction does not match germline at one end; this may be a read error. The rearrangement uses TRBV7-9 and TRBJ1-2; 7 bases map to TRBD1. The CDR3 totals 15 residues. Per the germline V gene, CDR1 is SEHNR and CDR2 is FQNEAQ (reference sequence). The CDR3 protein is CSSSLDQGDLRGYTF. The CDR3, as DNA: TGTTCCAGCAGCTTAGACCAGGGGGACTTAAGGGGCTACACCTTC.

The chain employs TRBV11-2 and TRBJ2-7; perhaps TRBD1 as D (5 bases). The CDR3 loop spans 12 amino acids. Germline CDR1 reads SGHAT; CDR2 reads FQNNGV. Trimming cost V 4 bases and J 7 bases, with 11 bases left between them. Written as DNA, the CDR3 is TGTGCCAGCAGCTCCCCCCAGGGAGAGCAGTACTTC. Translated, it gives CASSSPQGEQYF.

The CDR3 DNA follows: TGTGCCAGCAGTTACTCTGCCGGACAGGTAGTGTACGAGCAGTACTTC. It translates to CASSYSAGQVVYEQYF. The chain joins TRBV6-6 to TRBJ2-7, with 7 bases identical to TRBD1. The junction had 9 bases not matched to a gene; V was cut back by 0 bases and J by 4 bases. The germline V gene encodes CDR1 MNHNY and CDR2 SVGAGI (reference sequence). The CDR3 is 16 amino acids.

The rearrangement joins TRBV15 to TRBJ1-5; maybe TRBD1 (5 bases). This CDR3 contains 15 residues. From germline, CDR1 is LNHNV and CDR2 YYDKDF (reference sequence). V was clipped by 1 base and J by 7 bases, with 14 bases between them. Here the CDR3 reads CATSRVEKGKQPQHF. The CDR3 DNA is TGTGCCACCAGCAGAGTAGAGAAGGGGAAACAGCCCCAGCATTTT.

The chain joins TRBV5-1 to TRBJ2-2; TRBD2 is a possible D gene (7 bases). Germline V gene lookup returns CDR1 SGHRS and CDR2 YFSETQ. Trimming shortened V by 2 bases and J by 7 bases, and 12 bases separated the two germline ends. This CDR3 has 14 residues. CDR3 region: CASSLGGAGGELFF. The CDR3 nucleotides are TGCGCCAGCAGCTTAGGGGGGGCCGGCGGGGAGCTGTTTTTT.

A single count supports this clone. The V gene is TRBV28, the J gene TRBJ2-1; tentatively, D is TRBD1 (6 bases). This CDR3 has 15 residues. Germline V gene data show CDR1 as MDHEN and CDR2 as SYDVKM. Trimming cost V 1 base and J 8 bases, with 15 bases left between them. This CDR3 is CASSLFSRGFDEQFF. The DNA of the CDR3 is TGTGCCAGCAGTTTATTCAGCAGGGGTTTCGATGAGCAGTTCTTC.

This clone was seen more than once but under ten times. CDR3 amino acids: CASSSPKRWGGNEQFF. The CDR3 DNA reads as TGTGCCAGCAGCTCCCCCAAGCGGTGGGGGGGAAATGAGCAGTTCTTC. V usage is TRBV7-8 and J usage is TRBJ2-1; 7 nucleotides align to TRBD2. CDR3 length: 16 residues. V shed 4 bases, J shed 7 bases, and the junction held 13 bases outside the gene matches. CDR1 and CDR2 from the germline V gene are SGHVS and FQNEAQ.

V usage is TRBV2 and J usage is TRBJ1-1; 7 nucleotides agree with TRBD1. There are 14 residues in the CDR3. Trimming at V came to 5 bases and at J to 1 base, leaving 4 bases not matched to a gene. Per germline, CDR1 SNHLY and CDR2 FYNNEI. CDR3 coding DNA: TGTGCCAGCAGTTCGACAGGGAGGAACACTGAAGCTTTCTTT. It codes for CASSSTGRNTEAFF.

The chain employs TRBV15 and TRBJ2-1; 7 nucleotides line up with TRBD2. Germline V lookup: CDR1 LNHNV, CDR2 YYDKDF (reference sequence). The CDR3 consists of 18 residues. V lost 0 bases to trimming and J lost 2 bases; unmatched junction nucleotides: 10. Written as DNA, the CDR3 is TGTGCCACCAGCAGAGATCGTGCTCGCAGCGGGGCCTACAATGAGCAGTTCTTC. Residues: CATSRDRARSGAYNEQFF.

The gene calls are TRBV11-2 and TRBJ2-7, with D uncertain. Trimming took off 0 bases at V and 2 bases at J, with 17 bases between the two ends. The CDR3 is 17 amino acids. From germline, CDR1 is SGHAT and CDR2 FQNNGV. CDR3 sequence: CASSLDERSLKPYEQYF. The CDR3 DNA follows: TGTGCCAGCAGCTTAGATGAAAGAAGCCTTAAGCCCTACGAGCAGTACTTC.

This clone was seen a single time. The chain combines TRBV2 with TRBJ1-6; TRBD1 might be the D (5 bases). The CDR3 sequence is 13 residues long. Germline V CDR1 and CDR2: SNHLY, FYNNEI. V lost 11 bases and J lost 6, with 14 bases in between. CDR3 sequence reads: CAGSDMGNSPLHF. Written as DNA, the CDR3 is TGTGCCGGGTCGGACATGGGTAATTCACCCCTCCACTTT.

The rearrangement uses TRBV27 and TRBJ2-1; possibly TRBD1 for D (6 bases). Trimming pared 10 bases from V and 9 bases from J, leaving 22 bases between. Germline V gene data show CDR1 as MNHEY and CDR2 as SMNVEV (reference sequence). The CDR3 totals 14 residues. CDR3 in amino acids: CATWGQGYLSEQFF. DNA for the CDR3: TGTGCCACTTGGGGGCAGGGGTACCTCAGTGAGCAGTTCTTC.

The J gene is TRBJ2-1, the V gene TRBV7-2; 13 bases agree with TRBD2. The V and J ends lost 3 bases and 6 bases, in that order; junction bases with no gene match: 8. Germline CDR1 is SGHTA and CDR2 is FQGNSA. The CDR3 is 17 residues long. The DNA of the CDR3 is TGTGCCAGCAGCTTGGGGACTAGCGGGAAGGGTGGCAATGAGCAGTTCTTC. Amino acid sequence: CASSLGTSGKGGNEQFF. Supplemented by reference TRBV7-2 and TRBJ2-1, the full variable domain reads GAGVSQSPSNKVTEKGKDVELRCDPISGHTALYWYRQSLGQGLEFLIYFQGNSAPDKSGLPSDRFSAERTGGSVSTLTIQRTQQEDSAVYLCASSLGTSGKGGNEQFFGPGTRLTVL.

The chain links TRBV5-1 to TRBJ2-7; the D is unclear. Germline loops: CDR1 SGHRS, CDR2 YFSETQ. V gave up 0 bases and J gave up 0 bases, with 10 bases separating them. There are 15 residues in the CDR3. As DNA, the CDR3 is TGCGCCAGCAGCTTGGAAAGTTCTATCTCCTACGAGCAGTACTTC. Protein: CASSLESSISYEQYF.